Following are 7 T cell receptor beta chains from one sample sequenced in a study of T cell responses to AZD1222 COVID-19 vaccine. Here immunoSEQ multiplex PCR was the method, and the copy in TCRdb shows in-frame clones only, minus some. The table shows roughly 160,000 clones, with about nine tenths occurring only once. Specimen: peripheral blood, collected on day 0 of AZD1222 vaccination. The receptor set was obtained from an adult in good health.

CDR3 nucleotides: TGCGCCAGCAGCTTGGGACCGGGGACAGATACGCAGTATTTT. It is translated as CASSLGPGTDTQYF. The chain uses TRBV5-1 and TRBJ2-3; perhaps TRBD2 as D (5 bases). The CDR3 covers 14 residues. CDR1 is SGHRS, CDR2 YFSETQ, per germline. V lost 0 bases to trimming and J lost 3 bases, with 8 bases between them. Full variable domain (rest looked up from reference TRBV5-1 and TRBJ2-3): KAGVTQTPRYLIKTRGQQVTLSCSPISGHRSVSWYQQTPGQGLQFLFEYFSETQRNKGNFPGRFSGRQFSNSRSEMNVSTLELGDSALYLCASSLGPGTDTQYFGPGTRLTVL.

The chain is built from TRBV6-2 or TRBV6-3 and TRBJ1-5; D remains unclear. The CDR3 covers 17 residues. CDR1 MNHEY and CDR2 SVGEGT come from the germline V gene. Trimming shortened V by 1 base and J by 0 bases, and 13 bases separated the two germline ends. The CDR3 region has the DNA TGTGCCAGCAGTTACTACCAGGTGGGCGGTAGCAATCAGCCCCAGCATTTT. Translation gives CASSYYQVGGSNQPQHF.

The chain combines TRBV6-4 with TRBJ2-3; D is tentatively TRBD1 or TRBD2 (6 bases each). V lost 4 bases and J 4 bases, leaving 12 bases between the germline ends. The CDR3 totals 14 residues. Germline CDR1 reads MRHNA; CDR2 reads SNTAGT. The CDR3 protein is CASSVGGGADTQYF. The CDR3 DNA follows: TGTGCCAGCAGTGTGGGGGGCGGCGCAGATACGCAGTATTTT.

The chain couples TRBV12-5 to TRBJ1-1; D is unresolved. Trimming cost V 3 bases and J 10 bases, with 12 bases left between them. In germline, CDR1 is LGHNT, CDR2 FRNRAP. The CDR3 is 12 amino acids. Here the CDR3 reads CASGFTPQRAFF. In nucleotides, the CDR3 is TGTGCTAGTGGTTTTACCCCCCAGCGAGCTTTCTTT.

The chain joins TRBV7-2 to TRBJ1-5; D perhaps matches TRBD1 (6 bases). Germline V gene data show CDR1 as SGHTA and CDR2 as FQGNSA. The CDR3 loop spans 14 amino acids. Between the trimmed V and J ends, which lost 3 bases and 3 bases, there was a span of 9 bases. The CDR3 region has the DNA TGTGCCAGCAGCTTTAACAGGGCCAATCAGCCCCAGCATTTT. This sequence encodes CASSFNRANQPQHF.

This rearrangement joins TRBV28 to TRBJ2-1, with D possibly TRBD2 on 7 matching bases. This CDR3 contains 15 residues. Per germline, CDR1 MDHEN and CDR2 SYDVKM. V lost 5 bases and J 8 bases, leaving 19 bases between the germline ends. The CDR3 bases are TGTGCCAGCAGTCCCCGCGGGGGCCTTGCGGATGAGCAGTTCTTC. It yields the protein CASSPRGGLADEQFF.

V and J are TRBV20-1 and TRBJ2-3; the match to TRBD1 covers 9 bases. J gave up 4 bases and V 3 bases, and 5 bases lay outside the gene matches. The CDR3 length is 14 residues. Germline lookup yields CDR1 DFQATT and CDR2 SNEGSKA (reference sequence). The DNA for the CDR3 is TGCAGTGCTAGTTGGGACAGGGCGGCAGATACGCAGTATTTT. Translating it yields CSASWDRAADTQYF.